These 5 T cell receptor beta chains were sequenced from one sample in a study of T cells in Graves' hyperthyroidism and ophthalmopathy (dated by TCRdb to between 2018 and 2021). The library was obtained by multiplex PCR. TCRdb records Illumina HiSeq 2000 as the sequencer. The TCR beta CDR3 regions were amplified from the RNA transcripts. A first-round RT-PCR of the TCR CDR3 used the HTBI primer set with the Qiagen OneStep RT-PCR kit. TCRdb cleaned the public reads at Q25 with fastp, built clones with MiXCR and kept in-frame beta chains. Each entry is one CDR3 protein sequence, shown with its most common DNA and genes. The sample table lists 500,000 to 650,000 distinct CDR3 sequences, 14% of them with a count of one. Of the sample, over 11% is held by the ten largest clones. The sample consisted of blood. The receptors were sampled from a woman aged 40 to 50 with Graves' hyperthyroidism.

This clonotype was counted a few times. The chain links TRBV10-3 to TRBJ2-3; 8 positions agree with TRBD2. The CDR3 has 14 residues. CDR1 is ENHRY and CDR2 is SYGVKD in the germline V gene. J gave up 2 bases and V 5 bases, and 3 bases lay outside the gene matches. The CDR3 protein is CAISSAGDTDTQYF. CDR3 coding DNA: TGTGCCATCAGTTCAGCGGGAGACACAGATACGCAGTATTTT.

The J gene is TRBJ1-3, the V gene TRBV29-1; 10 nucleotides align to TRBD1. The CDR3 contains 14 residues. In germline, CDR1 is SQVTM, CDR2 ANQGSEA. V shed 4 bases and J 1 base; nucleotides not matched to a gene: 1. CDR3 DNA sequence: TGCAGCGTTGGGGGACAGGGGTCTGGAAACACCATATATTTT. It yields the protein CSVGGQGSGNTIYF.

This chain links TRBV25-1 with TRBJ2-7, with TRBD1 matching 7 bases. J was trimmed by 7 bases and V by 4 bases; bases with no gene match: 10. The V gene's germline CDR1 is MGHDK and CDR2 SYGVNS. This CDR3 comprises 14 residues. The CDR3 spells CASSGPGQYLEQYF. The CDR3 coding sequence is TGTGCCAGCAGTGGGCCGGGACAGTATTTAGAGCAGTACTTC.

This clonotype has ten or more counts. The chain combines TRBV5-1 with TRBJ2-7, with TRBD1 matching over 8 bases. Looked up from germline, CDR1 is SGHRS and CDR2 is YFSETQ. V lost 5 bases, J lost 0 bases, and 7 bases stayed unmatched. The CDR3 sequence is 15 residues long. The CDR3 protein is CASSSRTGSSYEQYF. CDR3 sequence (DNA): TGCGCCAGCAGTTCTCGGACAGGGAGCTCCTACGAGCAGTACTTC.

The chain joins TRBV6-2 or TRBV6-3 to TRBJ1-1; 9 bases are a match to TRBD1. The germline V gene has CDR1 MNHEY and CDR2 SVGEGT. V shed 5 bases, J shed 8 bases, and the junction held 6 bases outside the gene matches. The CDR3 covers 13 residues. This chain's CDR3 is CASSGQGRPEAFF. The CDR3 DNA sequence: TGTGCCAGCAGTGGACAGGGGAGGCCAGAAGCTTTCTTT.